This paragraph covers one TCR beta chain sequence. The antigen remains unidentified. Genomic DNA per cell subset filled all wells of several immunoSEQ plates. Repertoires were generated with immunoSEQ multiplex PCR, while TCRdb's copy carries only in-frame clones and drops some. The sample contains 780,000 or so clones, over 55% of which appear only once. Germline V gives CDR1 SNHLY, CDR2 FYNNEI. The CDR3 covers 15 residues. The V end lost 0 bases, the J end lost 0 bases, and 7 bases lay between the germline ends. This sample is drawn from a study of shared clonotypes between healthy human individuals. The overall study: CD4 naive cells filled three plates per donor, CD4 memory three, CD8 naive two and CD8 memory one.

Study-wide points: Memory subsets generally showed lower estimated richness than naive subsets.

The gene calls are TRBV2 and TRBJ2-3, with D possibly being TRBD2 (5 bases). The clonotype comes from a woman aged 25 to 39 in good health. The sample comprised memory CD4+ T cells sorted from blood. Noted subset: CD45RA-negative fraction. This CDR3 is CASSEAWTSTDTQYF. CDR3 bases: TGTGCCAGCAGTGAAGCGTGGACTAGCACAGATACGCAGTATTTT.